This passage covers 3 T cell receptor beta chains from one sample sequenced in a study of monozygotic twins with inflammatory bowel disease. Each CDR3 protein gets one entry in TCRdb, which reprocessed the 5' RACE reads and gives no DNA. The sample features just over 300,000 distinct CDR3 sequences, with over 5.5% in its top ten. The sample taken for sequencing was blood. These receptors were collected from a human donor with ulcerative colitis or Crohn's disease, or a healthy co-twin of an affected twin (not recorded which).

The J gene is TRBJ1-6, the V gene TRBV12-3 or TRBV12-4; TCRdb's assignment of TRBD1 cannot be checked, as there is no DNA. The CDR3 loop spans 15 amino acids. The CDR3 loop reads CASSQGPGGNSPLHF.

The chain combines TRBV5-1 with TRBJ2-3. Per the germline V gene, CDR1 is SGHRS and CDR2 is YFSETQ. The CDR3 is 15 amino acids. CDR3 region: CASSSKNQRADTQYF.

This chain joins TRBV20-1 and TRBJ2-2; the TRBD2 assignment by TCRdb is unverifiable without DNA. Germline V gives CDR1 DFQATT, CDR2 SNEGSKA (reference sequence). The CDR3 has 15 amino acids. Here the CDR3 reads CSASPGLGWAGELFF.